The 25 T cell receptor beta chains reported below all come from one sample, sequenced in a study of T cell repertoires in cytomegalovirus infection. In TCRdb, the reads were re-called with MiXCR into one record per CDR3 protein. Here the sample spans 680,000 or so distinct CDR3 sequences, around 30% being singletons. No antigen has been assigned to these receptors. This material consisted of cultured PBMCs, taken from culture after CMV antigen stimulation. The receptor source for this set is a human donor in good health (CMV status not recorded). Some clones in this sample may be carry-over from other donors' samples.

The chain employs TRBV20-1 and TRBJ1-5; no definite D call. V was trimmed by 3 bases and J by 5 bases, leaving 11 bases between them. The CDR3 loop spans 13 amino acids. Germline assignment: CDR1 DFQATT and CDR2 SNEGSKA (reference sequence). Here the CDR3 reads CSARKGSDQPQHF. CDR3 nucleotide sequence: TGCAGTGCTAGGAAGGGAAGTGATCAGCCCCAGCATTTT.

The chain employs TRBV19 and TRBJ1-1; D is uncertain. V was cut by 9 bases and J by 7 bases, with 12 bases left in between. Germline-derived CDR1 and CDR2 are LNHDA and SQIVND (reference sequence). This CDR3 has 11 residues. In DNA, the CDR3 is TGTGCCAGCCGGGTGGGCCTTGAAGCTTTCTTT. It encodes CASRVGLEAFF. The full variable domain, in which reference TRBV19 and TRBJ1-1 provide the parts outside the CDR3, is DGGITQSPKYLFRKEGQNVTLSCEQNLNHDAMYWYRQDPGQGLRLIYYSQIVNDFQKGDIAEGYSVSREKKESFPLTVTSAQKNPTAFYLCASRVGLEAFFGQGTRLTVV.

This chain joins TRBV20-1 and TRBJ2-1; a possible D gene is TRBD2 (6 bases). CDR1 and CDR2 from the germline V gene are DFQATT and SNEGSKA (reference sequence). V lost 1 base and J 7 bases, leaving 20 bases between the germline ends. This CDR3 has 16 residues. The CDR3 region has the DNA TGCAGTGCTAGAGGGGGTTCTAGCGAAGTGTGGAATGAGCAGTTCTTC. Protein: CSARGGSSEVWNEQFF.

This rearrangement joins TRBV5-4 to TRBJ2-3; D gene ambiguous. Trimming cost V 1 base and J 0 bases, with 9 bases left between them. Germline loops: CDR1 SGHNT, CDR2 YYREEE (reference sequence). The CDR3 is 15 residues long. The CDR3 is CASSLKRGSTDTQYF. As DNA, the CDR3 is TGTGCCAGCAGCTTGAAACGCGGAAGCACAGATACGCAGTATTTT.

This clonotype has a handful of counts. This sequence joins TRBV12-3 or TRBV12-4 and TRBJ2-2; the D is unclear. The CDR3 length is 12 residues. Trimming cost V 3 bases and J 10 bases, with 9 bases left between them. The DNA of the CDR3 is TGTGCCAGCAGTTTTCTCAGGTTGGAGCTGTTTTTT. Translated: CASSFLRLELFF.

The V gene is TRBV7-9, the J gene TRBJ1-3; D is unresolved. The germline V gene has CDR1 SEHNR and CDR2 FQNEAQ (reference sequence). This CDR3 is 17 amino acids long. The ends were cut back, 5 bases at V and 0 bases at J, with 17 bases in the middle. The CDR3 nucleotides are TGTGCCAGCAGCCATTTTGGCAGCCATCTCTCTGGAAACACCATATATTTT. Its translation: CASSHFGSHLSGNTIYF.

The chain joins TRBV6-1 to TRBJ2-6; TRBD1 aligns across 9 bases. Germline V gene data show CDR1 as MNHNS and CDR2 as SASEGT. The CDR3 sequence is 19 residues long. After removal of 2 bases from V and 2 bases from J, the junction contained 10 bases not matched to a gene. CDR3 protein: CASSERGTGSHPGANVLTF. The CDR3 DNA is TGTGCCAGCAGTGAACGCGGGACAGGGAGTCATCCTGGGGCCAACGTCCTGACTTTC.

The CDR3 loop is CASSPDQGARSPLHF. CDR3 coding DNA: TGTGCCAGCTCACCCGATCAGGGGGCGCGATCACCCCTCCACTTT. J is TRBJ1-6 and V is TRBV18, with 8 positions matching TRBD1. The V gene's germline CDR1 is KGHSH and CDR2 LQKENI. V dropped 3 bases and J dropped 10; count of bases not matched to a gene: 8. This CDR3 has 15 amino acids.

The table lists this clonotype with a few counts. The chain combines TRBV12-3 or TRBV12-4 with TRBJ2-7, with 11 nucleotides matching TRBD2. This CDR3 spans 15 amino acids. The V gene end was trimmed by 4 bases and the J gene end by 5 bases; junction bases not matched to a gene: 7. The DNA for the CDR3 is TGTGCCAGCAGTTCCAGACTAGCGGGGATCCACGAGCAGTACTTC. Translation gives CASSSRLAGIHEQYF.

This clonotype appeared a few times. The chain couples TRBV7-2 to TRBJ2-7, with D perhaps being TRBD1 or TRBD2 (6 bases each). Germline V gene sequence: CDR1 SGHTA, CDR2 FQGNSA. This CDR3 contains 17 residues. With 5 bases removed from V and 0 bases from J, the gap between germline ends came to 20 bases. The CDR3 spells CASSIKGSAGHSYEQYF. The CDR3 DNA is TGTGCCAGCAGCATCAAGGGGTCGGCGGGACACTCCTACGAGCAGTACTTC.

The rearrangement links TRBV6-2 or TRBV6-3 to TRBJ2-1; perhaps TRBD1 as D (6 bases). The CDR3 loop spans 17 amino acids. The V end was cut by 2 bases, the J end by 0 bases, with 14 bases between. Germline V gene lookup returns CDR1 MNHEY and CDR2 SVGEGT. The CDR3 sequence: CASSYPVVGASYNEQFF. CDR3 sequence (DNA): TGTGCCAGCAGTTACCCAGTCGTGGGGGCCTCCTACAATGAGCAGTTCTTC.

This clonotype was seen repeatedly, ten times or more. The J gene is TRBJ1-6, the V gene TRBV10-3; the D is unclear. The germline V gene encodes CDR1 ENHRY and CDR2 SYGVKD. The CDR3 covers 13 residues. V lost 0 bases and J lost 8, with 5 bases in between. CDR3 in DNA: TGTGCCATCAGTGAGTCACTCCATTCACCCCTCCACTTT. It codes for CAISESLHSPLHF.

The chain's CDR3 is CASSASGTTPSYEQYF. CDR3 nucleotide sequence: TGTGCCAGCAGCGCTAGCGGGACAACCCCGTCCTACGAGCAGTACTTC. V is TRBV7-2 and J is TRBJ2-7; TRBD2 agrees at 9 bases. The junction had 9 bases not matched to a gene; V was cut back by 5 bases and J by 1 base. The germline CDR1 and CDR2 sequences are SGHTA and FQGNSA. The length of the CDR3 is 16 residues.

In its sample, this clonotype was seen a few times. This chain joins TRBV12-3 or TRBV12-4 and TRBJ1-4, with D hard to call. The CDR3 is 14 residues long. Trimming removed 3 bases from V and 7 bases from J, with 12 bases in between. This CDR3 is CASSFRAGGEKLFF. DNA of the CDR3: TGTGCCAGCAGTTTTCGAGCGGGCGGTGAAAAACTGTTTTTT.

The genes are TRBV4-1 and TRBJ2-1; no clear D. CDR3 length: 13 residues. Trimming cost V 4 bases and J 9 bases, with 13 bases left between them. CDR1 is MGHRA and CDR2 is YSYEKL in the germline V gene. CDR3 sequence reads: CASSPGLSGEQFF. In DNA form, the CDR3 reads TGCGCCAGCAGCCCCGGCCTCTCGGGTGAGCAGTTCTTC.

The J gene is TRBJ1-2, the V gene TRBV6-2 or TRBV6-3; D may be TRBD1 (5 bases). Trimming left V 6 bases short and J 3 bases short, with 14 bases between. CDR3 length equals 14 residues. Germline values: CDR1 MNHEY, CDR2 SVGEGT. The CDR3 nucleotides read TGTGCCAGCAGGAATTTTGACAGATACTATGGCTACACCTTC. It specifies CASRNFDRYYGYTF.

At least ten counts were recorded for this clonotype. J is TRBJ1-4 and V is TRBV7-2; D is unresolved. The CDR3 has 12 residues. Germline CDR1 and CDR2: SGHTA and FQGNSA. Trimming pared 1 base from V and 8 bases from J, leaving 5 bases between. DNA for the CDR3: TGTGCCAGCAGCTTAGTTCGGGAAAAACTGTTTTTT. Residues: CASSLVREKLFF.

This clonotype has only one observation. The germline gene is not matched at one end of the junction; a read error may be the cause. J is TRBJ2-1 and V is TRBV20-1, with D possibly TRBD2 on 6 matching bases. Germline-derived CDR1 and CDR2 are DFQATT and SNEGSKA (reference sequence). This CDR3 is built from 13 residues. CDR3 DNA: TGCAGTGCTAGAGAGACCACACTAGCTATTCGGGTCTTC. This sequence encodes CSARETTLAIRVF.

Comments on this clonotype: Relative to the germline gene, one junction end is altered; a read error may explain this. The rearrangement uses TRBV11-3 and TRBJ1-2, with TRBD1 matching over 7 bases. From germline, CDR1 is SGHNT and CDR2 YENEEA. This CDR3 region has 14 residues. CDR3 sequence (DNA): TGTGCCAGCAGCCTAGACAGGGAGGGAAATGGCTACACCTTC. As protein: CASSLDREGNGYTF.

V gene TRBV20-1 combines with J gene TRBJ2-2; D gene ambiguous. Deletions cut 6 bases from V and 1 base from J, with 9 bases between. The CDR3 runs 13 residues. Germline-derived CDR1 and CDR2 are DFQATT and SNEGSKA (reference sequence). The CDR3 coding sequence is TGCAGTGCAACTTTCGAGAACACCGGGGAGCTGTTTTTT. Its protein product is CSATFENTGELFF.

The chain joins TRBV2 to TRBJ1-5, with D unclear. The CDR3 covers 14 residues. Germline CDR1 SNHLY, CDR2 FYNNEI. Trimming removed 4 bases at V and 3 bases at J, with 10 bases between. CDR3 protein: CASSVGRTNQPQHF. CDR3 nucleotide sequence: TGTGCCAGCAGTGTCGGCAGGACCAATCAGCCCCAGCATTTT.

This clonotype showed up many times. The J gene is TRBJ1-1, the V gene TRBV7-2, with TRBD1 as a possible D gene (6 bases). From germline, CDR1 is SGHTA and CDR2 FQGNSA. This CDR3 region has 16 residues. Trimming took off 4 bases at V and 1 base at J, with 16 bases between the two ends. The CDR3 spells CASSSKATGSNTEAFF. The CDR3 nucleotides read TGTGCCAGCAGCTCCAAGGCGACAGGTTCGAACACTGAAGCTTTCTTT.

This clonotype came up many times. The chain recombines TRBV7-2 with TRBJ1-6; D gene ambiguous. The CDR3 is made up of 13 amino acids. The V end was cut by 4 bases, the J end by 8 bases, with 9 bases between. Germline-derived CDR1 and CDR2 are SGHTA and FQGNSA. The chain's CDR3 is CASSSERDSPLHF. CDR3 coding DNA: TGTGCCAGCAGCTCCGAAAGGGATTCACCCCTCCACTTT.

V gene TRBV27 combines with J gene TRBJ2-1; TRBD2 is a possible D gene (5 bases). Per the germline V gene, CDR1 is MNHEY and CDR2 is SMNVEV (reference sequence). The ends were cut back, 5 bases at V and 5 bases at J, with 13 bases in the middle. The CDR3 is 14 residues long. CDR3 sequence (DNA): TGTGCCAGCAGTAGCGGAGCCCCAAACAATGAGCAGTTCTTC. This encodes CASSSGAPNNEQFF.

This clonotype was picked up a small number of times. J is TRBJ2-3 and V is TRBV24-1, with 7 bases fitting TRBD1. J gave up 4 bases and V 4 bases, and 4 bases lay outside the gene matches. Germline loops: CDR1 KGHDR, CDR2 SFDVKD. CDR3 length: 14 residues. DNA of the CDR3: TGTGCCACCAGTGACGAGACAGGGCCAGATACGCAGTATTTT. This sequence encodes CATSDETGPDTQYF.